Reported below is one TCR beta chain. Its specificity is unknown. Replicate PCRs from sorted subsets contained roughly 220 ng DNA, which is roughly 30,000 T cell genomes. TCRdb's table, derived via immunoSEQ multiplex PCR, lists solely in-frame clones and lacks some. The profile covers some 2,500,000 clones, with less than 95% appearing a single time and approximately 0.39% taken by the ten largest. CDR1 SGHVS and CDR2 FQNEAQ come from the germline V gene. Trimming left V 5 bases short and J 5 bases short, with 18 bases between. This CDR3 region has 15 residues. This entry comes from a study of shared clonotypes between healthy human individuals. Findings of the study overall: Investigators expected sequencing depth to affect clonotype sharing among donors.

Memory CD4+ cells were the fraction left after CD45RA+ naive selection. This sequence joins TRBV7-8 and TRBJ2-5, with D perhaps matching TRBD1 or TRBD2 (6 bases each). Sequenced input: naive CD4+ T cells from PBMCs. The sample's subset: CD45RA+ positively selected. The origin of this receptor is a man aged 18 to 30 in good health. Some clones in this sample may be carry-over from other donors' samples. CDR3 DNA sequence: TGTGCCAGCAGCGGCCAGGGGACTGTTAGGGAGACCCAGTACTTC. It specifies CASSGQGTVRETQYF. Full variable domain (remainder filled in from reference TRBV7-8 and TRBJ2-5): GAGVSQSPRYKVAKRGQDVALRCDPISGHVSLFWYQQALGQGPEFLTYFQNEAQLDKSGLPSDRFFAERPEGSVSTLKIQRTQQEDSAVYLCASSGQGTVRETQYFGPGTRLLVL.